The 4 T cell receptor beta chains reported below all come from one sample, sequenced in a study of shared clonotypes between healthy human individuals. Here immunoSEQ multiplex PCR was the method, and the copy in TCRdb shows in-frame clones only, minus some. The table shows 2 million to 2.5 million clones, with about 90% occurring only once. The sample was naive CD4+ T cells from PBMCs. Sample subset: CD45RA+ positively selected. These receptors all stem from a young man in good health. Some clones in this sample may be carry-over from other donors' samples.

This clone was observed a single time. This chain connects TRBV7-3 to TRBJ1-2; D remains unclear. CDR3 length: 13 residues. The V end lost 2 bases, the J end lost 0 bases, and 4 bases lay between the germline ends. In germline, CDR1 is SGHTA, CDR2 FQGTGA. CDR3: CASSLLSNYGYTF. CDR3 sequence (DNA): TGTGCCAGCAGCTTACTGTCTAACTATGGCTACACCTTC.

As for this clone: Other nucleotide sequences from this sample produce the same CDR3. This chain links TRBV5-1 with TRBJ2-2, with 7 positions matching TRBD2. V gave up 0 bases and J gave up 2 bases; unmatched junction bases: 4. The length of the CDR3 is 16 residues. Germline V gives CDR1 SGHRS, CDR2 YFSETQ. The CDR3 is CASSLVGGSNTGELFF. CDR3 bases: TGCGCCAGCAGCTTGGTGGGCGGGAGTAACACCGGGGAGCTGTTTTTT. Variable domain in full (rest from reference TRBV5-1 and TRBJ2-2): KAGVTQTPRYLIKTRGQQVTLSCSPISGHRSVSWYQQTPGQGLQFLFEYFSETQRNKGNFPGRFSGRQFSNSRSEMNVSTLELGDSALYLCASSLVGGSNTGELFFGEGSRLTVL.

CDR3 amino acids: CASSNPGGPGSTGELFF. CDR3 bases: TGTGCCAGCAGCAACCCTGGGGGGCCCGGGAGCACCGGGGAGCTGTTTTTT. The chain combines TRBV7-3 with TRBJ2-2, with D perhaps assigned TRBD1 or TRBD2 (6 bases each). Between the trimmed V and J ends, which lost 5 bases and 4 bases, there was a span of 20 bases. The CDR3 runs 17 residues. CDR1 is SGHTA, CDR2 FQGTGA, per germline.

This sequence joins TRBV28 and TRBJ2-7; 7 bases are shared with TRBD1. V was clipped by 5 bases and J by 3 bases; unmatched bases: 4. The CDR3 runs 13 residues. The germline CDR1 and CDR2 sequences are MDHEN and SYDVKM. The CDR3 region has the DNA TGTGCCAGCAGTACACGACAGGGCTACGAGCAGTACTTC. Residues: CASSTRQGYEQYF. The whole variable domain, remainder taken from reference TRBV28 and TRBJ2-7, is DVKVTQSSRYLVKRTGEKVFLECVQDMDHENMFWYRQDPGLGLRLIYFSYDVKMKEKGDIPEGYSVSREKKERFSLILESASTNQTSMYLCASSTRQGYEQYFGPGTRLTVT.